This section outlines one T cell receptor (beta chain) sequence together with its context. Antigen specificity is unknown. Healthy bone marrow donors made up the donors. This entry belongs to a study of cytomegalovirus exposure and HLA in healthy donors. Study information: From HLA-typed donors, an early data release held about 92 million unique TCRs. Study conclusions and caveats: Within a later analysis, the majority of CMV-associated TCR beta chains appeared HLA-restricted. TCR beta chains numbering some 160 were designated cytomegalovirus-associated.

The PCR had 60 Vbeta and 13 Jbeta primers. The data were produced by immunoSEQ multiplex PCR, yet TCRdb's version contains in-frame clones alone and is incomplete. The table has about 100,000 clones, roughly four fifths seen once; the top ten hold around 19%. With 0 bases removed from V and 5 bases from J, the gap between germline ends came to 13 bases. Germline V gene data show CDR1 as MNHEY and CDR2 as SVGAGI. The CDR3 totals 16 residues. Sequencing was carried out using PBMCs. The genes are TRBV6-5 and TRBJ1-4; D may be TRBD1 (6 bases). This TCR was recovered from a woman aged 55-69 years in good health and CMV-seropositive. The CDR3 region has the DNA TGTGCCAGCAGTTACTCCCGGGACACCCAGAATGAAAAACTGTTTTTT. As protein: CASSYSRDTQNEKLFF.